A selection of T cell receptor beta chains follows, all from one sample in a study of T cell changes during pregnancy in multiple sclerosis. The repertoire was sequenced with immunoSEQ multiplex PCR; TCRdb's copy has only in-frame clones and lacks some. In the table there are around 79,000 clones, just over 90% of which are singletons. Sequencing used CD4+ T cells from peripheral blood mononuclear cells, obtained in the second trimester of pregnancy. All receptors derive from a female donor with multiple sclerosis, enrolled in a pregnancy study. Both conserved end residues are part of each CDR3. The D gene is left open where the match is weak. Clone size is shown for a subset of rows, as once, few, many or a class of expanded clone.

TRBD1	TRBV10-3	-	TRBJ1-1	13	TGTGCCATCCGCGGACAGGAGAACACTGAAGCTTTCTTT	CAIRGQENTEAFF
TRBD2	TRBV9	-	TRBJ2-1	15	TGTGCCAGCAGCACGGGACTATCAAACTACAATGAGCAGTTCTTC	CASSTGLSNYNEQFF
-	TRBV30	-	TRBJ2-1	12	TGTGCCTGGAGCCGGTTCCTGGATGAGCAGTTCTTC	CAWSRFLDEQFF
-	TRBV7-6	-	TRBJ1-1	14	TGTGCCAGCAGCCGCGGACAGATGAACACTGAAGCTTTCTTT	CASSRGQMNTEAFF
TRBD2	TRBV28	-	TRBJ2-3	16	TGTGCCAGCAGTTTATTGGGCGGGAGCACCTCAGATACGCAGTATTTT	CASSLLGGSTSDTQYF
TRBD2	TRBV4-1	-	TRBJ2-3	17	TGCGCCAGCAGCCCTACCCATGGCGGGGGGAGCACAGATACGCAGTATTTT	CASSPTHGGGSTDTQYF
TRBD1	TRBV27	-	TRBJ2-4	13	TGTGCCAGCAGTTTTCGGCCGGGGACAGTTCAGTACTTC	CASSFRPGTVQYF
-	TRBV11-3	-	TRBJ2-7	15	TGTGCCAGCAGCTTAAACCCCGGGTTGGGCTACGAGCAGTACTTC	CASSLNPGLGYEQYF
-	TRBV5-1	-	TRBJ2-1	16	TGCGCCAGCAGGCACCGGCCCGGACTAACTGACAATGAGCAGTTCTTC	CASRHRPGLTDNEQFF
-	TRBV27	-	TRBJ1-1	13	TGTGCCAGCAGTCCGTACATGAACACTGAAGCTTTCTTT	CASSPYMNTEAFF
-	TRBV6-1	-	TRBJ2-3	14	TGTGCCAGCAAATGGGCTTCGGCCACAGATACGCAGTATTTT	CASKWASATDTQYF
TRBD2	TRBV5-1	-	TRBJ2-1	14	TGCGCCAGCAGATCTAGCGGGTATGACAATGAGCAGTTCTTC	CASRSSGYDNEQFF
TRBD2	TRBV19	-	TRBJ2-2	17	TGTGCCAGTAGTTTCACCCGATTAGCGGGGGGGCCCGGGGAGCTGTTTTTT	CASSFTRLAGGPGELFF
-	TRBV19	-	TRBJ1-2	13	TGTGCCAGCGACAGCCGATCAGGAGATGGCTACACCTTC	CASDSRSGDGYTF
-	TRBV5-1	-	TRBJ1-6	14	TGCGCCAGCAGCTTGCAGACAGACAATTCACCCCTCCACTTT	CASSLQTDNSPLHF
-	TRBV7-6	-	TRBJ2-2	14	TGTGCCAGCAGCTTAGGGGCGGGGACCGGGGAGCTGTTTTTT	CASSLGAGTGELFF
-	TRBV19	-	TRBJ2-1	16	TGTGCCAGTAGTGGCTCAGGGTCTTTGCGCTACAATGAGCAGTTCTTC	CASSGSGSLRYNEQFF
TRBD1	TRBV18	-	TRBJ1-1	14	TGTGCCAGCTCGCGGACAGGAAAGAACACTGAAGCTTTCTTT	CASSRTGKNTEAFF
-	TRBV7-9	-	TRBJ2-7	15	TGTGCCAGCAGTCGGAGGGACTTAAGCTCCTACGAGCAGTACTTC	CASSRRDLSSYEQYF
TRBD1	TRBV6-5	-	TRBJ1-1	12	TGTGCCAGCACCGACAGGGGATCGGAAGCTTTCTTT	CASTDRGSEAFF
-	TRBV10-3	-	TRBJ1-2	13	TGTGCCATTGCAGGGGAGCCTAACTATGGCTACACCTTC	CAIAGEPNYGYTF
-	TRBV28	-	TRBJ1-2	12	TGTGCCAGCAGTTTCGGCCCTAGGGGCTACACCTTC	CASSFGPRGYTF
TRBD1	TRBV5-1	-	TRBJ1-1	15	TGCGCCAGCAGCTTGAATGCAGGGGGGAACACTGAAGCTTTCTTT	CASSLNAGGNTEAFF
TRBD1	TRBV5-1	-	TRBJ2-5	15	TGCGCCAGCAGCTTGGGGGACAGGGCGAGGGAGACCCAGTACTTC	CASSLGDRARETQYF
-	TRBV19	-	TRBJ1-2	14	TGTGCCAGTAGTCACGGGAGGGGGGGAATTGGCTACACCTTC	CASSHGRGGIGYTF
-	TRBV7-6	few	TRBJ2-7	13	TGTGCCAGCAGCTCACTCGGGGTCTACGAGCAGTACTTC	CASSSLGVYEQYF
-	TRBV10-2	-	TRBJ2-6	18	TGCGCCAGCCGCCGATACAAAGATTCTGGCTCTGGGGCCAACGTCCTGACTTTC	CASRRYKDSGSGANVLTF
TRBD1	TRBV15	-	TRBJ1-2	16	TGTGCCACCAGCAGAAAAAGGACAGGGGGCGACTATGGCTACACCTTC	CATSRKRTGGDYGYTF
-	TRBV2	-	TRBJ2-1	12	TGTGCCAGCAGTGAAATGAGGGTTGAGCAGTTCTTC	CASSEMRVEQFF
-	TRBV27	-	TRBJ2-5	16	TGTGCCAGCAGTTTAAATTTGCGGCGGGCCCAAGAGACCCAGTACTTC	CASSLNLRRAQETQYF
-	TRBV28	-	TRBJ2-2	13	TGTGCCAGCAGTTTATACGGGGCCGGGGAGCTGTTTTTT	CASSLYGAGELFF
TRBD1	TRBV7-9	-	TRBJ1-2	15	TGTGCCAGCAGCTTCTTCTTCCGGGACAGGGGTGGCTACACCTTC	CASSFFFRDRGGYTF
TRBD1	TRBV27	-	TRBJ2-5	14	TGTGCCAGCAGCCTACAGGGGAAACGAGAGACCCAGTACTTC	CASSLQGKRETQYF
TRBD1	TRBV9	-	TRBJ2-7	14	TGTGCCAGCAGCGTATCTGCAGGGGGTGGAGAGCAGTACTTC	CASSVSAGGGEQYF
-	TRBV29-1	-	TRBJ1-1	8	TGCAGCGTTCAGTCTTTCTTCTTT	CSVQSFFF
TRBD1	TRBV6-5	few	TRBJ1-2	14	TGTGCCAGCAGCCCTCGACAGGGGAACTATGGCTACACCTTC	CASSPRQGNYGYTF
-	TRBV28	-	TRBJ2-5	12	TGTGCCACATCGACCGGCGGGGAGACCCAGTACTTC	CATSTGGETQYF
-	TRBV6-5	-	TRBJ2-3	14	TGTGCCAGCAGTTATCGGGGTAGGCCAGATACGCAGTATTTT	CASSYRGRPDTQYF
-	TRBV5-1	-	TRBJ2-3	14	TGCGCCAGCAGCCGGGGGGCACTCACAGATACGCAGTATTTT	CASSRGALTDTQYF
-	TRBV10-3	-	TRBJ2-2	14	TGTGCCATCAGTGAGACACGAAACACCGGGGAGCTGTTTTTT	CAISETRNTGELFF
-	TRBV5-1	-	TRBJ1-4	12	TGCGCCAGCCGGGCGGGGAATGAAAAACTGTTTTTT	CASRAGNEKLFF
-	TRBV28	-	TRBJ1-1	14	TGTGCCAGCAGTAAACCCATCGGGAACACTGAAGCTTTCTTT	CASSKPIGNTEAFF
TRBD2	TRBV27	-	TRBJ2-7	16	TGTGCCAGCAGCCGCCTGACTAGCGCCGAGGTGGGCGAGCAGTACTTC	CASSRLTSAEVGEQYF
-	TRBV10-3	-	TRBJ2-5	14	TGTGCCATCAGTGAGAGGATCCCCCAAGGGGCCCAGTACTTC	CAISERIPQGAQYF
TRBD1	TRBV13	-	TRBJ2-5	14	TGTGCCAGCACTAGGGGGCTGGACGAAGAGACCCAGTACTTC	CASTRGLDEETQYF
-	TRBV19	once	TRBJ2-2	14	TGTGCCAGTAGCAATACAAGGAACACCGGGGAGCTGTTTTTT	CASSNTRNTGELFF
TRBD2	TRBV2	-	TRBJ2-7	14	TGTGCCAGCAGACGAATTGGGGACTACTACGAGCAGTACTTC	CASRRIGDYYEQYF
TRBD2	TRBV5-1	-	TRBJ2-7	18	TGCGCCAGCAGCCGGGGACTAGCGGGGGGATCTCCCTCCTACGAGCAGTACTTC	CASSRGLAGGSPSYEQYF
-	TRBV5-4	-	TRBJ2-1	17	TGTGCCAGCAGCATGATGGCCGGGACTCCTCTCAGGAATGAGCAGTTCTTC	CASSMMAGTPLRNEQFF
-	TRBV19	-	TRBJ2-3	13	TGTGCCAGTAGTACCGTTAACACAGATACGCAGTATTTT	CASSTVNTDTQYF
-	TRBV6-6	-	TRBJ1-3	14	TGTGCCAGTAGACCCACGGGGGTTGGAAACACCATATATTTT	CASRPTGVGNTIYF
TRBD1	TRBV5-4	-	TRBJ1-1	17	TGTGCCAGCAGCTTGCGGGCAGGGGGCAAGATGAACACTGAAGCTTTCTTT	CASSLRAGGKMNTEAFF
-	TRBV5-4	once	TRBJ2-5	15	TGTGCCAGCAGCGGCGGATTGGGGGGTCGAGAGACCCAGTACTTC	CASSGGLGGRETQYF